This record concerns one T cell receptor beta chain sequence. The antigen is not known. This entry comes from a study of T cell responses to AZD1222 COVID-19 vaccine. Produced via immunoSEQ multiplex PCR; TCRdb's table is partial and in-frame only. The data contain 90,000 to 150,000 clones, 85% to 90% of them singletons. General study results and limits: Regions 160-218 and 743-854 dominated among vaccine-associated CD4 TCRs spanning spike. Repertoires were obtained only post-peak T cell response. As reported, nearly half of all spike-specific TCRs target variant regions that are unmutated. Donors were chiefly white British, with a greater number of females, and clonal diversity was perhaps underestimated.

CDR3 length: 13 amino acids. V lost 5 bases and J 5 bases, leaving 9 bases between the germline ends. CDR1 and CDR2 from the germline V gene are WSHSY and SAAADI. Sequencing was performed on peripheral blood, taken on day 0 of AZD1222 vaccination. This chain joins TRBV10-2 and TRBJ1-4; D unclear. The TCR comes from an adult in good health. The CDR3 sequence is CASSYRRNEKLFF. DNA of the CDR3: TGCGCCAGCAGTTATAGACGAAATGAAAAACTGTTTTTT.